The clone carrying this TCR beta chain was observed once. The data originate from a study of shared clonotypes between healthy human individuals. Germline V lookup: CDR1 MGHRA, CDR2 YSYEKL. V lost 2 bases and J lost 9; bases outside the gene matches: 7. CDR3 length: 16 residues. The naive CD8 population came from CD45RO-negative cells selected for CCR7, without terminally differentiated effector memory CD45RA+ cells. Libraries were prepared by immunoSEQ multiplex PCR; TCRdb keeps only in-frame clonotypes and omits some of them. The data show around 2,000,000 clones, about 95% seen once. The specimen sequenced was naive CD8+ T cells sorted from blood. The clonotype was recovered from a man aged 18 to 30 in good health. The genes are TRBV4-1 and TRBJ2-1; 13 bases match TRBD2. The CDR3 DNA sequence: TGCGCCAGCAGCCAATCCGGGACTAGCGGGAACATTGAGCAGTTCTTC. As protein: CASSQSGTSGNIEQFF.